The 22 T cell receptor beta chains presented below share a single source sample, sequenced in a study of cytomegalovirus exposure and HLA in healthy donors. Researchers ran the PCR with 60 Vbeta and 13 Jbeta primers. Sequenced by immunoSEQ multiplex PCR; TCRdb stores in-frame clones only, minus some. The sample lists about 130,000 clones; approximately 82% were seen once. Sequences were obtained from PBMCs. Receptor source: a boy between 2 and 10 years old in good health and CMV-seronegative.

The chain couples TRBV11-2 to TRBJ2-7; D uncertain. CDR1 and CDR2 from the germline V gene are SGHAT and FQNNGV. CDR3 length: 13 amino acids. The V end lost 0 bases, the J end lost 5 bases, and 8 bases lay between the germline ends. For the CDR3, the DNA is TGTGCCAGCAGCTTAGAAGAGCGTCACGAGCAGTACTTC. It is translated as CASSLEERHEQYF.

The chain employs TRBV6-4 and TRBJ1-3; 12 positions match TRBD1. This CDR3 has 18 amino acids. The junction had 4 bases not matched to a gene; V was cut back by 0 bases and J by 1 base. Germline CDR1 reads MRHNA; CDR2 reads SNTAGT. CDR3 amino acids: CASSDSQGQGASGNTIYF. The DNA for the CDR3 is TGTGCCAGCAGTGACTCGCAGGGACAGGGGGCTTCTGGAAACACCATATATTTT.

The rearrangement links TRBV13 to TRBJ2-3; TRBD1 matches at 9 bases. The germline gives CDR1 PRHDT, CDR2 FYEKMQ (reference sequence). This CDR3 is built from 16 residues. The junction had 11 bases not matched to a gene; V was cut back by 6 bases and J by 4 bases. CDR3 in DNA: TGTGCCAGCAGAGACCCGGGACAGGGATTATCAGATACGCAGTATTTT. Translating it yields CASRDPGQGLSDTQYF.

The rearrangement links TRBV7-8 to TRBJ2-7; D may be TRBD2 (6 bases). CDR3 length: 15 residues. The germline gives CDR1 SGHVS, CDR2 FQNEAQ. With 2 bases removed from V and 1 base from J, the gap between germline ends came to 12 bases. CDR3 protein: CASSLLLAGSYEQYV. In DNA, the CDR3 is TGTGCCAGCAGCTTATTACTAGCCGGATCCTACGAGCAGTACGTC.

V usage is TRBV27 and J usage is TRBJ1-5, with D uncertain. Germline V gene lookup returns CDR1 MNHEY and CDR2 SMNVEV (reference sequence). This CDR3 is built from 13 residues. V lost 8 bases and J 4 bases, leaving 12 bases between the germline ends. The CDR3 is CASRRQVNQPQHF. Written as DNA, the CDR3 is TGTGCCAGCCGCCGGCAGGTTAATCAGCCCCAGCATTTT.

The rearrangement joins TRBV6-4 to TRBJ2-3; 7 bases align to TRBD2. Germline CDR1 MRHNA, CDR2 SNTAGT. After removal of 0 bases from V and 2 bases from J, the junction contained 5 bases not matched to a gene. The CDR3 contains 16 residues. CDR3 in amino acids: CASSDSGGSPTDTQYF. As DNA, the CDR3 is TGTGCCAGCAGTGACTCCGGCGGGAGCCCCACAGATACGCAGTATTTT.

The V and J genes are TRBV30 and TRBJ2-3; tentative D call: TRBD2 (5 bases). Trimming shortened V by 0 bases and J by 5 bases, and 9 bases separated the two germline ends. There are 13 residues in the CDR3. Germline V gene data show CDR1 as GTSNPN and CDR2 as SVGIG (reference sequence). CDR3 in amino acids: CAWSVGREDTQYF. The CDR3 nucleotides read TGTGCCTGGAGTGTAGGCCGGGAAGATACGCAGTATTTT.

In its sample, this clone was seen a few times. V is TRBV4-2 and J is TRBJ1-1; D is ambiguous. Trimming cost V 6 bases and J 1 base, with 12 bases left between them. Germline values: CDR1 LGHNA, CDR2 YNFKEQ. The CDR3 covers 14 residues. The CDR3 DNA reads TGTGCCAGCAGTCCTAAAGAGGAGAACACTGAAGCTTTCTTT. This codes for CASSPKEENTEAFF.

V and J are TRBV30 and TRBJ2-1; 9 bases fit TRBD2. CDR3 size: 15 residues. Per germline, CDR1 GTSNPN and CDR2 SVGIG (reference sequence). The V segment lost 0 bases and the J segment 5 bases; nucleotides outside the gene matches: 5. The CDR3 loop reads CAWSVGLAGNNEQFF. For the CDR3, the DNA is TGTGCCTGGAGTGTCGGGCTAGCGGGGAACAATGAGCAGTTCTTC.

CDR3: CASSPTSNNEQFF. In DNA form, the CDR3 reads TGTGCCAGCAGCCCGACTAGCAATAATGAGCAGTTCTTC. The chain has TRBV14 and TRBJ2-1, with 7 bases identical to TRBD2. The V gene's germline CDR1 is SGHDN and CDR2 FVKESK. The CDR3 totals 13 residues. The trim removed 4 bases at V and 7 bases at J, leaving 4 bases unmatched. Complete variable domain (other parts from reference TRBV14 and TRBJ2-1): EAGVTQFPSHSVIEKGQTVTLRCDPISGHDNLYWYRRVMGKEIKFLLHFVKESKQDESGMPNNRFLAERTGGTYSTLKVQPAELEDSGVYFCASSPTSNNEQFFGPGTRLTVL.

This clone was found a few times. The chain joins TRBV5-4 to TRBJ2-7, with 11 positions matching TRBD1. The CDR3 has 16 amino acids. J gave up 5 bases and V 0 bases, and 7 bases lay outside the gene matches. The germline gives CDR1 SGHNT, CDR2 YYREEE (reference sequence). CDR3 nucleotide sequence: TGTGCCAGCAGCTTGGGTATCGGACAGGGGGCAAACGAGCAGTACTTC. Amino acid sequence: CASSLGIGQGANEQYF.

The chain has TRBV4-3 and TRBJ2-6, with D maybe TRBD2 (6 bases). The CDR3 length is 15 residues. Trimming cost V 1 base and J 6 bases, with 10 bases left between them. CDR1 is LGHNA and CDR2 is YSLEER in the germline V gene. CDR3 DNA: TGCGCCAGCAGCCAAGGTCCGGGGGAGGCCAACGTCCTGACTTTC. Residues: CASSQGPGEANVLTF.

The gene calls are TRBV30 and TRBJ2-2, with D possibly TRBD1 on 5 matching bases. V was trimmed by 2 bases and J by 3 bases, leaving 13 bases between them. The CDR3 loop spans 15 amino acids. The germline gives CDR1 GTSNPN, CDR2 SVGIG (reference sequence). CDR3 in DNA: TGTGCCTGGAGTAAGGGGAACTGGGACACCGGGGAGCTGTTTTTT. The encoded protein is CAWSKGNWDTGELFF.

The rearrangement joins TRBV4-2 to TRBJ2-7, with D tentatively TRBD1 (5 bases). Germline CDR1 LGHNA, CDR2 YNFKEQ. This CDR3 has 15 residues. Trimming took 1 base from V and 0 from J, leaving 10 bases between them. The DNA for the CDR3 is TGTGCCAGCAGCCAAGGTACTACAGGCTCCTACGAGCAGTACTTC. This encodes CASSQGTTGSYEQYF.

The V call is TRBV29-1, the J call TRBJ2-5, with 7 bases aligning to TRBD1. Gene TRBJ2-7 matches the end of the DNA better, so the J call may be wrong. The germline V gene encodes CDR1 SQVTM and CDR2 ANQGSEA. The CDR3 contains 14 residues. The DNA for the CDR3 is TGCAGCGTTGAGACTCCGGGACAGACCTACGAGCAGTACTTC. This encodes CSVETPGQTYEQYF.

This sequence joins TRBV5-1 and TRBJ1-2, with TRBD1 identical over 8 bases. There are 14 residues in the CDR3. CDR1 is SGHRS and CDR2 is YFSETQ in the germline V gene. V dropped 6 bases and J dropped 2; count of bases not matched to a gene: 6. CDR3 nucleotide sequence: TGCGCCAGCATGGCGGGACAGGAAAACTATGGCTACACCTTC. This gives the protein CASMAGQENYGYTF.

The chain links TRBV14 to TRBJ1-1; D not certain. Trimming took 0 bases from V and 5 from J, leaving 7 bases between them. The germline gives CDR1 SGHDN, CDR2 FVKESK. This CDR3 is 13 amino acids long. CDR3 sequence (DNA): TGTGCCAGCAGCCAAGATCGAGGGACTGAAGCTTTCTTT. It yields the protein CASSQDRGTEAFF.

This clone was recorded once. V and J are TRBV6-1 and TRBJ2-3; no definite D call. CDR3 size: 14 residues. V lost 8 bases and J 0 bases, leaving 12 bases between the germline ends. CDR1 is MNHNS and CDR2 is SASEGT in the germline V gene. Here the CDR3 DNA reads TGTGCCAGCGGGTCGGCAGGTAGCACAGATACGCAGTATTTT. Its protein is CASGSAGSTDTQYF.

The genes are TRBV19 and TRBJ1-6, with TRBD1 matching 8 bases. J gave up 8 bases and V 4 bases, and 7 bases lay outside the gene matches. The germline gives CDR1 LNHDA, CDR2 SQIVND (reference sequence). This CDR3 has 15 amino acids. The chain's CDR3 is CASSTQTGVHSPLHF. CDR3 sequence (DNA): TGTGCCAGTAGTACCCAGACAGGGGTTCATTCACCCCTCCACTTT.

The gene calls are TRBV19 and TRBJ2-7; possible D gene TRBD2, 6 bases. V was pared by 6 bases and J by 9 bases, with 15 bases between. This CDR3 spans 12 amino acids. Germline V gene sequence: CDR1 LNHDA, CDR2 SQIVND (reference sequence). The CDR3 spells CASSRRRGGQYV. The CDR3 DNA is TGTGCCAGTAGCCGCCGGAGGGGCGGGCAGTACGTC.

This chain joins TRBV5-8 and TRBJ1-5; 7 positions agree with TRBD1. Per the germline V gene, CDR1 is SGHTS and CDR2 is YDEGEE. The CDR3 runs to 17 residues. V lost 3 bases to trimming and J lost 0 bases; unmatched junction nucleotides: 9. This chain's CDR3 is CASSSGQDHYSNQPQHF. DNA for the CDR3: TGTGCCAGCAGCTCCGGACAGGACCATTATAGCAATCAGCCCCAGCATTTT.

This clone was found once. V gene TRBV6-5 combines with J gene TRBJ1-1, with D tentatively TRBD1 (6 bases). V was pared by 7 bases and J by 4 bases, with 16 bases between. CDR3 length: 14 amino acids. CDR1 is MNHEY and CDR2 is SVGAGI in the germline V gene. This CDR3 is CASKSPGEVTEAFF. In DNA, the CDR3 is TGTGCCAGCAAGAGTCCAGGGGAAGTCACTGAAGCTTTCTTT.